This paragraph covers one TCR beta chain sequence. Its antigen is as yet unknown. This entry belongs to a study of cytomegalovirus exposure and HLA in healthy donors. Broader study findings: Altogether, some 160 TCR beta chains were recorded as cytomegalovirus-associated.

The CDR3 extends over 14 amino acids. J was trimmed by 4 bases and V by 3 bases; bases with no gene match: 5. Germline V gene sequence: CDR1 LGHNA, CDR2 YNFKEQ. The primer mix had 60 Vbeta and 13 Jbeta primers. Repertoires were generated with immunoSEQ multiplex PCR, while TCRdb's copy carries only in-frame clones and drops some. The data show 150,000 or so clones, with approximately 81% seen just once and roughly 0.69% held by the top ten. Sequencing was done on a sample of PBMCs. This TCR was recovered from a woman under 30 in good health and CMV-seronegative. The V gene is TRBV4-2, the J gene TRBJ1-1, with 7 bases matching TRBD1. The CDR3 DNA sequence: TGTGCCAGCAGCCAGGAACCAGGGGGCACTGAAGCTTTCTTT. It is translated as CASSQEPGGTEAFF.